These T cell receptor beta chains were read from a single sample in a study of Ad26.COV2.S vaccination and SARS-CoV-2 variants. Clones were sequenced by immunoSEQ multiplex PCR, and TCRdb holds only the in-frame ones, with some missing. Of about 400,000 clones in the sample, 83% were seen once. Sample: peripheral blood, taken in a trial of Ad26.COV2.S vaccine versus placebo. The source is a person aged 18 to 65 who received the Ad26.COV2.S COVID-19 vaccine or a placebo. The CDR3 runs from the conserved cysteine through the conserved F or W. Each record gives: D gene, V gene, J gene, clone size, CDR3 protein, CDR3 DNA. D genes are given only for firm matches. Rows give clone size only sometimes, using once, few, many, or a class for an expanded clone.

D: NA; V: TRBV20-1; J: TRBJ2-7; size: NA; CDR3: CSASQGGSYEQYF; DNA: TGCAGTGCTAGTCAAGGGGGCTCCTACGAGCAGTACTTC
D: TRBD2; V: TRBV19; J: TRBJ2-1; size: NA; CDR3: CASSAYSSGRHNEQFF; DNA: TGTGCCAGTAGTGCATACTCTAGCGGGAGGCACAATGAGCAGTTCTTC
D: NA; V: TRBV9; J: TRBJ1-1; size: NA; CDR3: CASSAGGAREAFF; DNA: TGTGCCAGCAGCGCGGGGGGGGCACGAGAAGCTTTCTTT
D: NA; V: TRBV10-3; J: TRBJ1-5; size: NA; CDR3: CAISEGHPGEPQHF; DNA: TGTGCCATCAGTGAGGGACACCCAGGGGAGCCCCAGCATTTT
D: NA; V: TRBV6-5; J: TRBJ2-3; size: NA; CDR3: CASRFGGSTDTQYF; DNA: TGTGCCAGCAGGTTTGGCGGGAGCACAGATACGCAGTATTTT
D: NA; V: TRBV18; J: TRBJ2-3; size: NA; CDR3: CASSPTGAGGTDTQYF; DNA: TGTGCCAGCTCACCAACGGGGGCCGGGGGCACAGATACGCAGTATTTT
D: NA; V: TRBV7-2; J: TRBJ1-1; size: NA; CDR3: CASSPWRGGTTEAFF; DNA: TGTGCCAGCAGCCCCTGGAGGGGTGGGACCACTGAAGCTTTCTTT
D: TRBD1; V: TRBV19; J: TRBJ1-4; size: NA; CDR3: CASMTGHEKLFF; DNA: TGTGCCAGTATGACAGGGCATGAAAAACTGTTTTTT
D: NA; V: TRBV6-5; J: TRBJ1-4; size: once; CDR3: CAPGPTEKLFF; DNA: TGTGCCCCAGGCCCGACCGAAAAACTGTTTTTT
D: TRBD1; V: TRBV7-2; J: TRBJ2-3; size: NA; CDR3: CASSLNPGQGLTDTQYF; DNA: TGTGCCAGCAGCCTAAATCCGGGACAGGGACTCACAGATACGCAGTATTTT
D: TRBD2; V: TRBV7-9; J: TRBJ2-3; size: NA; CDR3: CASSLLAGGTDTQYF; DNA: TGTGCCAGCAGCTTACTTGCGGGAGGCACAGATACGCAGTATTTT
D: TRBD2; V: TRBV5-1; J: TRBJ2-5; size: NA; CDR3: CASSSGLGNVETQYF; DNA: TGCGCCAGCAGCTCGGGACTAGGAAACGTAGAGACCCAGTACTTC
D: TRBD1; V: TRBV24-1; J: TRBJ2-3; size: once; CDR3: CATNSGQGTDTQYF; DNA: TGTGCCACCAATTCAGGACAGGGCACAGATACGCAGTATTTT
D: TRBD1; V: TRBV30; J: TRBJ2-3; size: NA; CDR3: CAWRPQQGLTDTQYF; DNA: TGTGCCTGGAGGCCCCAACAGGGGTTAACAGATACGCAGTATTTT
D: NA; V: TRBV5-5; J: TRBJ1-2; size: NA; CDR3: CASSLVSDYGYTF; DNA: TGTGCCAGCAGCTTGGTTTCCGACTATGGCTACACCTTC
D: NA; V: TRBV29-1; J: TRBJ2-3; size: NA; CDR3: CSVEDSTDTQYF; DNA: TGCAGCGTTGAAGATAGCACAGATACGCAGTATTTT
D: NA; V: TRBV4-1; J: TRBJ1-2; size: NA; CDR3: CASRGGPDGYTF; DNA: TGCGCCAGTCGTGGGGGGCCCGATGGCTACACCTTC
D: TRBD1; V: TRBV18; J: TRBJ1-3; size: NA; CDR3: CASSGQSSGNTIYF; DNA: TGTGCCAGCTCGGGACAGAGCTCTGGAAACACCATATATTTT
D: NA; V: TRBV4-2; J: TRBJ1-1; size: NA; CDR3: CASSRGDTEAFF; DNA: TGTGCCAGCAGCCGAGGGGACACTGAAGCTTTCTTT
D: TRBD1; V: TRBV19; J: TRBJ1-5; size: once; CDR3: CASNRDRGFYQPQHF; DNA: TGTGCCAGTAACCGGGACAGGGGATTTTATCAGCCCCAGCATTTT
D: TRBD2; V: TRBV5-8; J: TRBJ2-5; size: NA; CDR3: CASSLSGGRETQYF; DNA: TGTGCCAGCAGCTTGAGCGGGGGCCGGGAGACCCAGTACTTC
D: NA; V: TRBV9; J: TRBJ1-1; size: NA; CDR3: CASSPMNTEAFF; DNA: TGTGCCAGCAGCCCGATGAACACTGAAGCTTTCTTT
D: TRBD1; V: TRBV19; J: TRBJ1-5; size: NA; CDR3: CASSIGGGGGPQHF; DNA: TGTGCCAGTAGTATAGGAGGGGGCGGAGGGCCCCAGCATTTT
D: TRBD2; V: TRBV6-4; J: TRBJ2-3; size: NA; CDR3: CASSDRAGGGADTQYF; DNA: TGTGCCAGCAGTGACCGCGCGGGGGGCGGCGCAGATACGCAGTATTTT
D: TRBD1; V: TRBV5-1; J: TRBJ2-7; size: NA; CDR3: CASSPGQGISYEQYF; DNA: TGCGCCAGCAGCCCGGGACAGGGGATTTCCTACGAGCAGTACTTC
D: TRBD1; V: TRBV5-1; J: TRBJ1-1; size: NA; CDR3: CATQRGTGVTTEAFF; DNA: TGCGCCACCCAGAGAGGGACAGGGGTAACCACTGAAGCTTTCTTT
D: NA; V: TRBV27; J: TRBJ2-3; size: NA; CDR3: CASSPPLAGTDTQYF; DNA: TGTGCCAGCAGTCCCCCGCTAGCAGGCACAGATACGCAGTATTTT
D: NA; V: TRBV5-1; J: TRBJ2-3; size: NA; CDR3: CASSWMGTQYF; DNA: TGCGCCAGCAGCTGGATGGGTACGCAGTATTTT
D: NA; V: TRBV6-2/TRBV6-3; J: TRBJ1-1; size: NA; CDR3: CASSYWADRAFF; DNA: TGTGCCAGCAGTTACTGGGCAGATCGAGCTTTCTTT
D: NA; V: TRBV12-3/TRBV12-4; J: TRBJ1-3; size: NA; CDR3: CASSPDSGNTIYF; DNA: TGTGCCAGCAGTCCCGACAGTGGAAACACCATATATTTT
D: NA; V: TRBV18; J: TRBJ2-7; size: NA; CDR3: CASSPDRSSYEQYF; DNA: TGTGCCAGCTCACCCGACCGGAGCTCCTACGAGCAGTACTTC
D: TRBD1; V: TRBV2; J: TRBJ2-7; size: NA; CDR3: CASAPSPGTGIYEQYF; DNA: TGTGCCAGCGCACCCTCTCCCGGGACAGGTATCTACGAGCAGTACTTC
D: TRBD1; V: TRBV18; J: TRBJ2-2; size: few; CDR3: CASSPGTGHTGELFF; DNA: TGTGCCAGCTCACCCGGGACAGGGCACACCGGGGAGCTGTTTTTT
D: NA; V: TRBV12-2; J: TRBJ1-3; size: NA; CDR3: CASRTTRTGCGNTIYF; DNA: TGTGCAAGTCGCACGACTCGGACAGGGTGCGGAAACACCATATATTTT
D: NA; V: TRBV2; J: TRBJ1-6; size: NA; CDR3: CASKGGGSYNSPLHF; DNA: TGTGCCAGCAAGGGAGGCGGTTCCTATAATTCACCCCTCCACTTT
D: TRBD1; V: TRBV18; J: TRBJ1-1; size: NA; CDR3: CASSPLNRGATEAFF; DNA: TGTGCCAGCTCACCCCTGAACAGGGGTGCCACTGAAGCTTTCTTT
D: NA; V: TRBV12-3/TRBV12-4; J: TRBJ1-5; size: few; CDR3: CASSMINQPQHF; DNA: TGTGCCAGCAGTATGATTAATCAGCCCCAGCATTTT
D: TRBD2; V: TRBV5-1; J: TRBJ2-2; size: NA; CDR3: CASSSGTSGRTGELFF; DNA: TGCGCCAGCAGCTCCGGGACTAGCGGGCGTACCGGGGAGCTGTTTTTT
D: NA; V: TRBV6-5; J: TRBJ1-5; size: NA; CDR3: CASSYRWRSNQPQHF; DNA: TGTGCCAGCAGTTATCGGTGGCGTAGCAATCAGCCCCAGCATTTT
D: TRBD2; V: TRBV7-2; J: TRBJ2-5; size: NA; CDR3: CASSLVGLAGAETQYF; DNA: TGTGCCAGCAGCTTAGTAGGGCTAGCGGGAGCTGAGACCCAGTACTTC